This T cell receptor beta chain was identified in a study of Ad26.COV2.S vaccination and SARS-CoV-2 variants. Across the study: Once, or twice with 56 days between doses, Ad26.COV2.S was given intramuscularly.

As for this clone: The antigen remains unidentified.

Assay: immunoSEQ multiplex PCR; the TCRdb copy retains only in-frame clones and omits some. The top ten hold more than 3% of the sample, which has 300,000 to 500,000 clones, 75% to 90% seen once. Treatment indicated: around 19 received Ad26.COV2.S at low or high dose, single or two shots; about 5 received placebo; per-sample allocation not given. Sampling happened 63 days after the first vaccine or placebo injection. General observations from the study: Spike-specific responses of CD8+ and CD4+ T cells were reported to display substantial breadth after vaccination. Participants given vaccine showed non-spike TCR breadth similar to that of placebo recipients.

The specimen was peripheral blood, collected in a trial of Ad26.COV2.S vaccine versus placebo. This TCR came from a person between 18 and 65 years old who received the Ad26.COV2.S COVID-19 vaccine or a placebo.

The CDR3 DNA is TGTGCCAGCAGCGCAGCCGGAGGGTTATCGGAGACCCAGTACTTC. Translated, it gives CASSAAGGLSETQYF. The chain has TRBV9 and TRBJ2-5; a weak D match, TRBD2 (6 bases). The CDR3 sequence is 15 residues long. Germline lookup yields CDR1 SGDLS and CDR2 YYNGEE. V lost 3 bases and J 5 bases, leaving 17 bases between the germline ends.